This T cell receptor beta chain was sequenced for a study of early T cells in non-severe SARS-CoV-2 infection. Looking at the study overall: Sequenced material consisted of bulk RNA (from unsorted whole blood), and chains were unpaired.

The table lists this clonotype with a few counts. The length of the CDR3 is 15 residues. Germline CDR1 and CDR2: SQVTM and ANQGSEA. Individual cDNA molecules carried attached unique molecular identifiers. One entry per CDR3 protein, called by TCRdb with MiXCR from the 5' RACE reads. The table has some 51,000 distinct CDR3 sequences, about 16% seen once. This clonotype was obtained from an adult who was a healthcare worker with PCR-confirmed SARS-CoV-2 infection or an uninfected control (not recorded which). The source material was whole blood, sampled at baseline. V usage is TRBV29-1 and J usage is TRBJ2-1, with 10 nucleotides matching TRBD2. CDR3 nucleotides: TGCAGGGTAGCGGGAGGCCCAAACTCCTACAATGAGCAGTTCTTC. This translates into CRVAGGPNSYNEQFF.